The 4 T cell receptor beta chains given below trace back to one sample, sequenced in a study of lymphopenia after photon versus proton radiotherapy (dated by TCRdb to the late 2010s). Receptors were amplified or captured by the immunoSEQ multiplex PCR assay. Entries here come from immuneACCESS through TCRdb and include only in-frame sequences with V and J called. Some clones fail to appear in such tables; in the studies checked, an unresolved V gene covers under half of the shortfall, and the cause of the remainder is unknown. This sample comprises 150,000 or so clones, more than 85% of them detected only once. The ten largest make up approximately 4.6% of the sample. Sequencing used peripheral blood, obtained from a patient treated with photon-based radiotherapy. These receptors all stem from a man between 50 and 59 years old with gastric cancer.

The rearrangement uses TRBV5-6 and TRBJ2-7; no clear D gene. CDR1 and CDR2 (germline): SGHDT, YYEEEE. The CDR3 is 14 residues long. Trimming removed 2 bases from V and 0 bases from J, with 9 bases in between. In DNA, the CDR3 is TGTGCCAGCAGCTTTTCCGGGTACTCCTACGAGCAGTACTTC. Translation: CASSFSGYSYEQYF. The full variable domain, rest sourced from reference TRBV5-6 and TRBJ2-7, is DAGVTQSPTHLIKTRGQQVTLRCSPKSGHDTVSWYQQALGQGPQFIFQYYEEEERQRGNFPDRFSGHQFPNYSSELNVNALLLGDSALYLCASSFSGYSYEQYFGPGTRLTVT.

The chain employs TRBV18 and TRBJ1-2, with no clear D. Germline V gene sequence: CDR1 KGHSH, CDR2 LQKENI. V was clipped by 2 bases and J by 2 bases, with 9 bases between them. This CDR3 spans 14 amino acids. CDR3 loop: CASSPGSLNYGYTF. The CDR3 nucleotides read TGTGCCAGCTCACCAGGCAGCTTAAACTATGGCTACACCTTC.

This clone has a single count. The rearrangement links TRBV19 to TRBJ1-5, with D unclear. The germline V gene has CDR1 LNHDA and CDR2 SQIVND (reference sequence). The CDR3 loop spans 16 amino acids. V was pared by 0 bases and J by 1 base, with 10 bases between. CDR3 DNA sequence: TGTGCCAGTAGTATAGAGGTCCCTTGGAGCAATCAGCCCCAGCATTTT. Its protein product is CASSIEVPWSNQPQHF.

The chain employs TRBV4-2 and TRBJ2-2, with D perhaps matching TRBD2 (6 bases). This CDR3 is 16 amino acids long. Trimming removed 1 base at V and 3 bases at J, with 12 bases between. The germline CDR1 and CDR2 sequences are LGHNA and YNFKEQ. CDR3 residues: CASSQVAREDTGELFF. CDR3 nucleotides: TGTGCCAGCAGCCAAGTCGCCAGGGAGGACACCGGGGAGCTGTTTTTT.